This TCR beta chain is from a study of regulatory and conventional T cells in breast cancer. MiXCR was run by TCRdb on the PCR reads, yielding one entry per CDR3 protein. This table has around 16,000 distinct CDR3 sequences, 25% to 40% appearing once. The CDR3 extends over 14 amino acids. In germline, CDR1 is ENHRY, CDR2 SYGVKD. With V trimmed by 7 bases and J by 4 bases, 9 bases remained unmatched. This clonotype originated in a female donor in good health. V is TRBV10-3 and J is TRBJ1-2, with 7 bases fitting TRBD1. The source material was conventional T cells from blood. The CDR3 region is CAITDREGIYGYTF. The CDR3 DNA follows: TGTGCCATCACTGACAGGGAGGGGATCTATGGCTACACCTTC.